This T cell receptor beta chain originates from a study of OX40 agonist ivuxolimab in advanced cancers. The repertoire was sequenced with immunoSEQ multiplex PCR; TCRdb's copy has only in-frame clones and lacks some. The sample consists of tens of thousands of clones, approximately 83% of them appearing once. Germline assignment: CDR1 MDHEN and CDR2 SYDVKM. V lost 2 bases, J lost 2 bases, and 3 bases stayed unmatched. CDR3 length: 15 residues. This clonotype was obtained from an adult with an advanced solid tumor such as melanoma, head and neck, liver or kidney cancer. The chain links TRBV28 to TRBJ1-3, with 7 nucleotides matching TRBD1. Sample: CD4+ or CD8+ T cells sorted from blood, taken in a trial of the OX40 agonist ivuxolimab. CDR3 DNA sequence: TGTGCCAGCAGTTTAGTTAGGGGGCCTGGAAACACCATATATTTT. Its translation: CASSLVRGPGNTIYF.